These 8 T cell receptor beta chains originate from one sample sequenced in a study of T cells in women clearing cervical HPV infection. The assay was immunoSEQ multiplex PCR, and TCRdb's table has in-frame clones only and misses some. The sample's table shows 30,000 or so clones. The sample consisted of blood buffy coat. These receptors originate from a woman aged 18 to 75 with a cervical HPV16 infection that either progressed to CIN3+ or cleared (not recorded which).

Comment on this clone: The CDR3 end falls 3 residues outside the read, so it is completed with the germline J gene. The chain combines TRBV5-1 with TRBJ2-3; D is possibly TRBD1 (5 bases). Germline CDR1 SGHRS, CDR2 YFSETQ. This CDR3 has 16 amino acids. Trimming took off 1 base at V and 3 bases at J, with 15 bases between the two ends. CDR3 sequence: CASSLQGRVETDTQYF. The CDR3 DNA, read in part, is TGCGCCAGCAGCTTGCAGGGCAGGGTGGAAACAGATACG.

The covered CDR3 bases are TGTGCCAGCAGTAAGCCAGCAGGCCTCCTTAGCACAGATACG. Translation gives CASSKPAGLLSTDT. The complete CDR3 sequence is CASSKPAGLLSTDTQYF. The V gene is TRBV12-3 or TRBV12-4, the J gene TRBJ2-3; D unresolved. The read gets to within 3 residues of the CDR3 end, and the germline J gene fills in the rest. The CDR3 is 17 amino acids. The V gene lost 5 bases and the J gene lost 0 bases, with 18 bases spanning the gap.

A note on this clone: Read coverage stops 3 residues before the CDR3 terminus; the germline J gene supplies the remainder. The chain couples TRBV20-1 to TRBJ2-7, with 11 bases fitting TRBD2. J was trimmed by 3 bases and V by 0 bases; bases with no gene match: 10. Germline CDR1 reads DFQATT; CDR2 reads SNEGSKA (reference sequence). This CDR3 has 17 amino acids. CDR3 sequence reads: CSARDSLAGGPFYEQYF. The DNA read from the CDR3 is TGCAGTGCTAGAGATTCCCTAGCGGGGGGTCCTTTCTACGAG.

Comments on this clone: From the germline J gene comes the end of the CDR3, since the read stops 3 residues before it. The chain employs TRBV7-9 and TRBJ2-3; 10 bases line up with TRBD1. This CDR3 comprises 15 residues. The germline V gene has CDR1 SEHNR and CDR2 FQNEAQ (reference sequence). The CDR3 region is CASSPGTGEGETQYF. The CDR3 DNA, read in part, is TGTGCCAGCAGCCCCGGGACAGGGGAAGGAGAGACG.

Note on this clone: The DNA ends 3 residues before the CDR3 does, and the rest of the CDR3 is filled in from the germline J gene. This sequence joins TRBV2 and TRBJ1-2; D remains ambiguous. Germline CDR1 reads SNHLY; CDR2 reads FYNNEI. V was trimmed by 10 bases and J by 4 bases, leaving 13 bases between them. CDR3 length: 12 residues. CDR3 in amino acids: CAIRTFLYGYTF. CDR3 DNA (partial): TGTGCCATTCGAACTTTTCTCTATGGC.

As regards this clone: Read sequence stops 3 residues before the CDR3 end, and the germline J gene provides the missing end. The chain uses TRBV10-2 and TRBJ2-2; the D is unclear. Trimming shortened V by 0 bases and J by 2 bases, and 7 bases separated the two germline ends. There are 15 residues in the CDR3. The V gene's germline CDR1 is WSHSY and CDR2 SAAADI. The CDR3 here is CASSESSLNTGELFF. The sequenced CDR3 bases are TGCGCCAGCAGTGAGTCGTCACTAAACACCGGGGAG.

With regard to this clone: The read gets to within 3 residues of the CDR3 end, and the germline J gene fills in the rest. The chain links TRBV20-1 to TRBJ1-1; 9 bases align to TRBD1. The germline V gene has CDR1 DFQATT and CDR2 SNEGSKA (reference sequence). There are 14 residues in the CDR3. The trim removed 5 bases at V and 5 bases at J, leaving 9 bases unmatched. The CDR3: CSAGEGQGRTEAFF. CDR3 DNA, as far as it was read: TGCAGTGCTGGCGAAGGACAGGGGAGGACTGAA.

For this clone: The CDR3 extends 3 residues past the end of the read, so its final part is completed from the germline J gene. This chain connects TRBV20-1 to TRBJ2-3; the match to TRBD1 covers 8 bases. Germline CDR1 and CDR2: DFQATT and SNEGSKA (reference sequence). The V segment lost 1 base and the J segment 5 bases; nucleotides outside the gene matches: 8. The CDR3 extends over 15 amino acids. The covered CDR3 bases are TGCAGTGCTAGAGTTAGGCAGGGGGCGGGAGATACG. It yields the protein CSARVRQGAGDT. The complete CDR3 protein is CSARVRQGAGDTQYF.